These 27 T cell receptor beta chains were sequenced from one sample in a study of cytomegalovirus exposure and HLA in healthy donors. The PCR used 60 Vbeta and 13 Jbeta primers. Libraries were prepared by immunoSEQ multiplex PCR; TCRdb keeps only in-frame clonotypes and omits some of them. Here the sample spans 50,000 to 70,000 clones, about four fifths being singletons. The sequencing input was PBMCs. Receptors originate from a woman aged 40 to 55 in good health and CMV-seronegative.

The V gene is TRBV9, the J gene TRBJ2-1; 11 positions match TRBD2. V shed 0 bases and J 7 bases; nucleotides not matched to a gene: 9. Per the germline V gene, CDR1 is SGDLS and CDR2 is YYNGEE. The CDR3 is 17 amino acids. The chain's CDR3 is CASSVAPRLAGGNEQFF. The CDR3 nucleotides read TGTGCCAGCAGCGTAGCCCCACGGTTAGCGGGAGGGAATGAGCAGTTCTTC.

This clone was seen a handful of times. The chain has TRBV7-2 and TRBJ2-3, with 10 bases aligning to TRBD2. Trimming cost V 2 bases and J 1 base; bases outside gene matches: 9. Germline loops: CDR1 SGHTA, CDR2 FQGNSA. CDR3 length equals 18 residues. The CDR3 loop reads CASSLTPSGSLGTDTQYF. Written as DNA, the CDR3 is TGTGCCAGCAGCTTAACCCCTAGCGGGAGTTTAGGCACAGATACGCAGTATTTT.

The chain combines TRBV28 with TRBJ2-5; D is perhaps TRBD2 (5 bases). The J call may be mistaken, given a closer DNA end match to TRBJ2-7. The CDR3 consists of 15 residues. CDR1 and CDR2 (germline): MDHEN, SYDVKM. Written as DNA, the CDR3 is TGTGCCAGGGGTTCCGGACTCTTGGCCGGCTACGAGCAGTACTTC. It is translated as CARGSGLLAGYEQYF.

The J gene is TRBJ2-5, the V gene TRBV7-9; possible D gene TRBD2, 5 bases. The CDR3 totals 17 residues. In germline, CDR1 is SEHNR, CDR2 FQNEAQ (reference sequence). V lost 2 bases and J 2 bases, leaving 18 bases between the germline ends. CDR3 region: CASSLLKSGAWQETQYF. DNA of the CDR3: TGTGCCAGCAGCTTATTAAAAAGCGGAGCCTGGCAAGAGACCCAGTACTTC.

The chain recombines TRBV9 with TRBJ2-1, with 7 bases identical to TRBD2. The ends lost 0 bases at V and 8 bases at J; junction bases unmatched: 5. The V gene's germline CDR1 is SGDLS and CDR2 YYNGEE. The CDR3 loop spans 14 amino acids. The CDR3 DNA reads TGTGCCAGCAGCGTAGGCGGGAGTTTCGATGAGCAGTTCTTC. Translated: CASSVGGSFDEQFF.

The V gene is TRBV29-1, the J gene TRBJ2-1; 11 bases line up with TRBD2. Trimming took 6 bases from V and 8 from J; bases not matched to a gene: 12. The CDR3 totals 15 residues. Germline loops: CDR1 SQVTM, CDR2 ANQGSEA. DNA of the CDR3: TGCAGCGTGATCCTACTAGCGGGAGTTGGCGATGAGCAGTTCTTC. It codes for CSVILLAGVGDEQFF.

This chain connects TRBV11-1 to TRBJ2-5, with 8 bases that match TRBD2. The CDR3 sequence is 16 residues long. The germline V gene encodes CDR1 SGHAT and CDR2 FQDESV (reference sequence). Trimming cost V 2 bases and J 5 bases; bases outside gene matches: 10. CDR3 coding DNA: TGTGCCAGCAGCTTAATGAGCGGGAGCCCTTCTGAGACCCAGTACTTC. Translation: CASSLMSGSPSETQYF.

The V and J genes are TRBV6-1 and TRBJ1-4; 7 bases align to TRBD1. Trimming cost V 7 bases and J 7 bases; bases outside gene matches: 9. The CDR3 contains 14 residues. CDR1 and CDR2 from the germline V gene are MNHNS and SASEGT. The CDR3 is CASNRQGGSEKLFF. In nucleotides, the CDR3 is TGTGCCAGCAACCGACAGGGCGGTAGTGAAAAACTGTTTTTT.

The genes are TRBV9 and TRBJ1-1; 11 bases are shared with TRBD1. The CDR3 is 16 amino acids. CDR1 is SGDLS and CDR2 is YYNGEE in the germline V gene. V lost 4 bases, J lost 2 bases, and 7 bases stayed unmatched. As DNA, the CDR3 is TGTGCCAGCAGCCTCGGACAGGGGGCAGGAAACACTGAAGCTTTCTTT. It is translated as CASSLGQGAGNTEAFF.

In its sample, this clone was seen a few times. V and J are TRBV2 and TRBJ1-3; no clear D gene. The CDR3 covers 15 residues. CDR1 and CDR2 from the germline V gene are SNHLY and FYNNEI. V was shortened by 0 bases and J by 3 bases, with 9 bases between the two germline ends. The CDR3 protein is CASSEARVGGNTIYF. CDR3 nucleotides: TGTGCCAGCAGTGAAGCCCGGGTCGGTGGAAACACCATATATTTT.

Regarding this clone: The same CDR3 also results from other DNA sequences found in this sample. DNA for the CDR3: TGTGCCAGCACTTTGACAGGTTGGGAGACCCAGTACTTC. Its translation: CASTLTGWETQYF. The chain has TRBV2 and TRBJ2-5; tentatively, D is TRBD1 (6 bases). CDR3 length: 13 amino acids. V was shortened by 7 bases and J by 5 bases, with 14 bases between the two germline ends. Germline V gene sequence: CDR1 SNHLY, CDR2 FYNNEI.

The rearrangement uses TRBV28 and TRBJ1-5, with 8 bases that match TRBD1. Germline assignment: CDR1 MDHEN and CDR2 SYDVKM. The CDR3 has 15 residues. The junction had 6 bases not matched to a gene; V was cut back by 4 bases and J by 4 bases. CDR3 loop: CASSYTGGLNQPQHF. The CDR3 DNA reads as TGTGCCAGCAGTTATACAGGGGGGCTAAATCAGCCCCAGCATTTT.

A remark on this clone: A junction boundary mismatches the germline segment, possibly from a read error. The chain recombines TRBV7-9 with TRBJ2-7; 10 bases are shared with TRBD2. Looked up from germline, CDR1 is SEHNR and CDR2 is FQNEAQ (reference sequence). This CDR3 has 16 amino acids. For the CDR3, the DNA is TGTTCCAGCAGACCGCCCCCGGGACTAGCGATCTACGAGCAGTACTTC. Translation gives CSSRPPPGLAIYEQYF.

This clone was recorded a few times. The CDR3 is CASSRLGAGEWSEEQFF. CDR3 coding DNA: TGTGCCAGTAGCCGTTTAGGAGCGGGAGAGTGGAGCGAAGAGCAGTTCTTC. This rearrangement joins TRBV19 to TRBJ2-1; 8 nucleotides agree with TRBD2. Germline CDR1 and CDR2: LNHDA and SQIVND (reference sequence). Trimming removed 6 bases from V and 10 bases from J; junction bases left unmatched: 20. There are 17 residues in the CDR3.

V gene TRBV2 combines with J gene TRBJ2-1; 12 positions agree with TRBD2. With 6 bases clipped from V and 15 bases from J, the junction kept 18 bases outside the gene matches. This CDR3 has 16 amino acids. Germline V CDR1 and CDR2: SNHLY, FYNNEI. The CDR3 region has the DNA TGTGCCAGCAGACGTACGACTAGCGGGAGTAACTTTTATGGGTTCTTC. Protein product: CASRRTTSGSNFYGFF.

The chain recombines TRBV27 with TRBJ1-6; no clear D gene. The germline V gene encodes CDR1 MNHEY and CDR2 SMNVEV (reference sequence). Deletions cut 4 bases from V and 7 bases from J, with 11 bases between. This CDR3 spans 14 amino acids. DNA of the CDR3: TGTGCCAGCAGTTCCTCGGGGAAGAATTCACCCCTCCACTTT. Translation: CASSSSGKNSPLHF.

The J gene is TRBJ1-1, the V gene TRBV5-1; D remains unclear. Trimming removed 4 bases from V and 5 bases from J, with 15 bases in between. CDR1 is SGHRS, CDR2 YFSETQ, per germline. The length of the CDR3 is 14 residues. CDR3 in amino acids: CASSPGFGKTEAFF. The CDR3 region has the DNA TGCGCCAGCAGCCCGGGCTTCGGGAAGACTGAAGCTTTCTTT.

For the CDR3, the DNA is TGCGCCAGCAGCCAAGTTGGGGGGACTAGCGGGTACACAGATACGCAGTATTTT. Protein: CASSQVGGTSGYTDTQYF. The rearrangement uses TRBV4-1 and TRBJ2-3, with TRBD2 matching over 12 bases. Trimming removed 1 base from V and 2 bases from J; junction bases left unmatched: 7. CDR3 length equals 18 residues. Germline V gene sequence: CDR1 MGHRA, CDR2 YSYEKL.

V gene TRBV9 combines with J gene TRBJ2-6; TRBD1 aligns across 9 bases. The V gene's germline CDR1 is SGDLS and CDR2 YYNGEE. J lost 1 base, V lost 3 bases, and 14 bases had no gene match. This CDR3 is 20 amino acids long. The CDR3 bases are TGTGCCAGCAGCGGAGGAGGGACAGGGTCAAAAACGTCTGGGGCCAACGTCCTGACTTTC. Residues: CASSGGGTGSKTSGANVLTF.

The chain combines TRBV25-1 with TRBJ1-1; possible D gene TRBD1, 5 bases. Germline CDR1 reads MGHDK; CDR2 reads SYGVNS. The V end lost 9 bases, the J end lost 4 bases, and 12 bases lay between the germline ends. The CDR3 consists of 12 residues. CDR3 protein: CASTGGGTEAFF. In nucleotides, the CDR3 is TGTGCCAGTACGGGGGGGGGCACTGAAGCTTTCTTT.

The V call is TRBV5-1, the J call TRBJ2-1; 9 nucleotides agree with TRBD2. This CDR3 is 15 amino acids long. With 1 base clipped from V and 5 bases from J, the junction kept 4 bases outside the gene matches. Germline lookup yields CDR1 SGHRS and CDR2 YFSETQ. DNA of the CDR3: TGCGCCAGCAGCTTGAATCCTAGCGGGGACAATGAGCAGTTCTTC. The encoded protein is CASSLNPSGDNEQFF.

The chain employs TRBV28 and TRBJ2-1; tentative D call: TRBD2 (6 bases). The V end lost 3 bases, the J end lost 5 bases, and 14 bases lay between the germline ends. The CDR3 has 15 amino acids. Germline V gene lookup returns CDR1 MDHEN and CDR2 SYDVKM. In nucleotides, the CDR3 is TGTGCCAGCAGTTTCCCGCGGGGATACCACAATGAGCAGTTCTTC. Amino acid sequence: CASSFPRGYHNEQFF.

This clone turned up a few times. The chain has TRBV11-2 and TRBJ2-1, with a weak D call TRBD2 (6 bases). Germline V gives CDR1 SGHAT, CDR2 FQNNGV. V lost 5 bases and J 0 bases, leaving 11 bases between the germline ends. The CDR3 is 15 residues long. The CDR3 protein is CASSARGSSYNEQFF. The CDR3 DNA is TGTGCCAGCAGCGCTCGGGGGAGCTCCTACAATGAGCAGTTCTTC.

For the CDR3, the DNA is TGTGCCAGTAGTATATGGTTCGGCAGCGACAATGAGCAGTTCTTC. Translated: CASSIWFGSDNEQFF. V is TRBV19 and J is TRBJ2-1; D remains unclear. Deletions cut 2 bases from V and 5 bases from J, with 13 bases between. There are 15 residues in the CDR3. Looked up from germline, CDR1 is LNHDA and CDR2 is SQIVND (reference sequence).

This clone has a single count. The chain uses TRBV7-9 and TRBJ2-2, with 9 bases aligning to TRBD1. J gave up 1 base and V 5 bases, and 5 bases lay outside the gene matches. Germline loops: CDR1 SEHNR, CDR2 FQNEAQ (reference sequence). The CDR3 contains 16 residues. The CDR3 DNA reads TGTGCCAGCAGCGTTCGGGACAGGGTGAACACCGGGGAGCTGTTTTTT. The encoded protein is CASSVRDRVNTGELFF.

The genes are TRBV29-1 and TRBJ2-5; D is perhaps TRBD1 (6 bases). Deletions cut 3 bases from V and 1 base from J, with 6 bases between. The CDR3 is 12 amino acids. Germline V gene lookup returns CDR1 SQVTM and CDR2 ANQGSEA. CDR3 sequence reads: CSVDRGQETQYF. CDR3 DNA sequence: TGCAGCGTTGACAGGGGCCAAGAGACCCAGTACTTC. Full variable domain (remainder filled in from reference TRBV29-1 and TRBJ2-5): SAVISQKPSRDICQRGTSLTIQCQVDSQVTMMFWYRQQPGQSLTLIATANQGSEATYESGFVIDKFPISRPNLTFSTLTVSNMSPEDSSIYLCSVDRGQETQYFGPGTRLLVL.

This chain connects TRBV5-5 to TRBJ1-4; 8 positions agree with TRBD1. The CDR3 consists of 15 residues. After removal of 4 bases from V and 7 bases from J, the junction contained 9 bases not matched to a gene. Per germline, CDR1 SGHKS and CDR2 YYEKEE (reference sequence). The DNA for the CDR3 is TGTGCCAGCAGCCCCGGACAGGGAATAGGTGAAAAACTGTTTTTT. As protein: CASSPGQGIGEKLFF.